Listed here are 7 T cell receptor beta chains from one sample, sequenced in a study of chemoradiotherapy in HPV16-positive cancers. The table came from immunoSEQ multiplex PCR; TCRdb's copy has only in-frame clones and leaves some out. The sample shows approximately 23,000 clones, around two thirds of them seen only once. Sampling was performed from a patient who underwent chemoradiotherapy. These receptors originate from a human donor with HPV-associated anogenital cancer.

The chain employs TRBV21-1 and TRBJ1-1. TRBV21-1 is a pseudogene segment. The CDR3 contains 14 residues. The CDR3: CASSKGCANTEAFF. CDR3 nucleotide sequence: TGTGCCAGCAGCAAAGGGTGCGCGAACACTGAAGCTTTCTTT.

The chain recombines TRBV5-4 with TRBJ1-2; 9 bases agree with TRBD1. The germline gives CDR1 SGHNT, CDR2 YYREEE (reference sequence). The V gene end was trimmed by 4 bases and the J gene end by 8 bases; junction bases not matched to a gene: 6. This CDR3 contains 13 residues. The chain's CDR3 is CASSPQGARGYTF. CDR3 nucleotides: TGTGCCAGCAGCCCACAGGGGGCGCGGGGCTACACCTTC.

This clone was seen once. This rearrangement joins TRBV4-1 to TRBJ1-1; 10 nucleotides agree with TRBD1. The CDR3 sequence is 16 residues long. Germline V gene sequence: CDR1 MGHRA, CDR2 YSYEKL. The V segment lost 1 base and the J segment 4 bases; nucleotides outside the gene matches: 6. The CDR3 coding sequence is TGCGCCAGCAGCCAAGGACAGGGGGCGATTACCACTGAAGCTTTCTTT. Its protein is CASSQGQGAITTEAFF.

The chain couples TRBV7-2 to TRBJ1-5, with unresolved D. Trimming pared 2 bases from V and 6 bases from J, leaving 5 bases between. Per germline, CDR1 SGHTA and CDR2 FQGNSA. The length of the CDR3 is 12 residues. As DNA, the CDR3 is TGTGCCAGCAGCTTAAAGGGTCAGCCCCAGCATTTT. Residues: CASSLKGQPQHF.

In this sample, this clone turned up a few times. The chain joins TRBV18 to TRBJ1-2, with 7 bases matching TRBD1. Germline assignment: CDR1 KGHSH and CDR2 LQKENI. The CDR3 spans 15 residues. V lost 4 bases to trimming and J lost 6 bases; unmatched junction nucleotides: 11. CDR3 coding DNA: TGTGCCAGCTCACAGGACCTGGGACAGAGGAATGGCTACACCTTC. Protein: CASSQDLGQRNGYTF.

This chain uses TRBV15 with TRBJ1-1; 7 bases align to TRBD1. CDR1 and CDR2 (germline): LNHNV, YYDKDF (reference sequence). The CDR3 is 15 residues long. The J segment lost 3 bases and the V segment lost 3 bases, leaving 7 bases of the junction unmatched. CDR3 amino acids: CATSSPGTVDTEAFF. DNA for the CDR3: TGTGCCACCAGCAGCCCTGGGACAGTTGACACTGAAGCTTTCTTT.

A few counts support this clone. The V gene is TRBV28, the J gene TRBJ2-3; D may match TRBD1 or TRBD2 (5 bases each). This CDR3 region has 15 residues. V gave up 3 bases and J gave up 0 bases, with 10 bases separating them. CDR1 and CDR2 from the germline V gene are MDHEN and SYDVKM. The CDR3 bases are TGTGCCAGCAGTTTCGGGGACCTAAGCACAGATACGCAGTATTTT. This sequence encodes CASSFGDLSTDTQYF.